The clone carrying this T cell receptor (beta chain) was seen a handful of times. Each CDR3 protein gets one entry after TCRdb re-called the 5' RACE reads with MiXCR. Of approximately 69,000 distinct CDR3 sequences in the sample, roughly 12% are singletons; the top ten hold 5% to 7.5%. The source of the sample is a study of early T cells in non-severe SARS-CoV-2 infection. Overall study: Chains were not paired, and sequencing was done on bulk RNA from unsorted whole blood.

Between the trimmed V and J ends, which lost 3 bases and 5 bases, there was a span of 13 bases. Germline V lookup: CDR1 DFQATT, CDR2 SNEGSKA (reference sequence). The CDR3 is 13 amino acids. The V gene is TRBV20-1, the J gene TRBJ2-5; possible D gene TRBD2, 5 bases. The sequence derives from an adult who was a healthcare worker with PCR-confirmed SARS-CoV-2 infection or an uninfected control (not recorded which). What was sequenced was whole blood. The CDR3 loop reads CSASFDYYETQYF. The CDR3 DNA follows: TGCAGTGCTAGTTTCGACTACTATGAGACCCAGTACTTC.